Given below is one T cell receptor beta chain in context. Source study methods: Amplification from reference gene primers served as the basis for estimated nucleated cell counts. Assay: immunoSEQ multiplex PCR; the TCRdb copy retains only in-frame clones and omits some. Clonal size and the V and J genes are those of that table, whereas D and trimming came from the DNA. The table records 200,000 to 250,000 clones, approximately 86% of them present only once. The CDR3 covers 15 residues. V lost 6 bases, J lost 0 bases, and 7 bases stayed unmatched. Germline CDR1 reads MNHEY; CDR2 reads SMNVEV (reference sequence). These data come from a study of blood T cell repertoires in COVID-19. Across the whole study: The samples span acute and convalescent COVID-19 from the United States, Italy and Spain. In each case, the material was cDNA or gDNA derived from T cells, B-cell-depleted T cells, or PBMCs.

The V call is TRBV27, the J call TRBJ1-1; the match to TRBD1 covers 7 bases. The specimen was peripheral blood. The sequence was collected from a man aged 55 to 70 with acute or convalescent COVID-19. The CDR3, as DNA: TGTGCCAGCAGCACTAGGACAGGCTTGAACACTGAAGCTTTCTTT. Protein product: CASSTRTGLNTEAFF.